The 8 T cell receptor beta chains reported below all come from one sample, sequenced in a study of T-cell memory formation after mild COVID-19. TCRdb processed the 5' RACE reads anew with MiXCR; each CDR3 protein has one entry. The sample holds nearly 350,000 distinct CDR3 sequences; over 10% are singletons and the top ten take about 21%. The sequencing input was PBMCs or a T cell subset sorted from them (not recorded which). These receptors came from a man aged 18 to 29 who had mild COVID-19 (a few samples of this study predate the infection). Cell type and time point are not known.

J is TRBJ2-1 and V is TRBV7-6, with 12 positions matching TRBD2. This CDR3 is 16 amino acids long. The junction had 8 bases not matched to a gene; V was cut back by 3 bases and J by 8 bases. Germline V gene sequence: CDR1 SGHVS, CDR2 FNYEAQ. CDR3 loop: CASSLQSSGGAYEQFF. CDR3 DNA: TGTGCCAGCAGCTTGCAGTCTAGCGGGGGGGCCTATGAGCAGTTCTTC.

V gene TRBV5-1 combines with J gene TRBJ2-1; D is perhaps TRBD1 or TRBD2 (5 bases each). The CDR3 covers 16 residues. Germline assignment: CDR1 SGHRS and CDR2 YFSETQ. The V end was cut by 2 bases, the J end by 8 bases, with 20 bases between. CDR3 amino acids: CASSFLGARARDEQFF. For the CDR3, the DNA is TGCGCCAGCAGCTTTCTTGGGGCGAGGGCACGAGATGAGCAGTTCTTC.

There are a few counts of this clonotype. The genes are TRBV6-5 and TRBJ1-1; D is perhaps TRBD1 (5 bases). V shed 6 bases and J shed 1 base, with 9 bases lying between them. The CDR3 contains 13 residues. The germline CDR1 and CDR2 sequences are MNHEY and SVGAGI. CDR3 bases: TGTGCCAGCAGGTCGGGGCGGAACACTGAAGCTTTCTTT. This codes for CASRSGRNTEAFF.

The chain has TRBV7-9 and TRBJ2-7, with TRBD1 as a possible D gene (5 bases). V was shortened by 4 bases and J by 5 bases, with 18 bases between the two germline ends. The CDR3 is 15 residues long. In germline, CDR1 is SEHNR, CDR2 FQNEAQ (reference sequence). This CDR3 is CASSYGHRAPHEQYV. The CDR3 DNA is TGTGCCAGCAGCTACGGACACCGCGCCCCGCACGAGCAGTACGTC.

The chain uses TRBV20-1 and TRBJ2-7; D not certain. V gave up 0 bases and J gave up 4 bases, with 10 bases separating them. Germline CDR1 reads DFQATT; CDR2 reads SNEGSKA (reference sequence). The length of the CDR3 is 13 residues. CDR3 DNA sequence: TGCAGTGCTAGAGATGGCAGAGATTACGAGCAGTACTTC. Its translation is CSARDGRDYEQYF.

The V gene is TRBV12-3 or TRBV12-4, the J gene TRBJ1-2; D is unresolved. CDR3 length: 14 residues. V lost 2 bases and J 8 bases, leaving 15 bases between the germline ends. For the CDR3, the DNA is TGTGCCAGCAGTTTATCCGCGGGAGGGAGCGGCTACACCTTC. Residues: CASSLSAGGSGYTF.

V usage is TRBV7-2 and J usage is TRBJ2-7, with 7 bases aligning to TRBD1. Germline CDR1 reads SGHTA; CDR2 reads FQGNSA. This CDR3 spans 14 amino acids. The V gene end was trimmed by 1 base and the J gene end by 3 bases; junction bases not matched to a gene: 3. This CDR3 is CASSLDGTDYEQYF. The CDR3 nucleotides read TGTGCCAGCAGCTTAGACGGGACAGACTACGAGCAGTACTTC.

This clonotype appeared a few times. This rearrangement joins TRBV12-3 or TRBV12-4 to TRBJ2-3, with 13 bases identical to TRBD2. V shed 5 bases and J 10 bases; nucleotides not matched to a gene: 3. The CDR3 contains 13 residues. CDR3 in amino acids: CASSRTSGGPQYF. In DNA form, the CDR3 reads TGTGCCAGCAGTCGGACTAGCGGGGGCCCGCAGTATTTT.